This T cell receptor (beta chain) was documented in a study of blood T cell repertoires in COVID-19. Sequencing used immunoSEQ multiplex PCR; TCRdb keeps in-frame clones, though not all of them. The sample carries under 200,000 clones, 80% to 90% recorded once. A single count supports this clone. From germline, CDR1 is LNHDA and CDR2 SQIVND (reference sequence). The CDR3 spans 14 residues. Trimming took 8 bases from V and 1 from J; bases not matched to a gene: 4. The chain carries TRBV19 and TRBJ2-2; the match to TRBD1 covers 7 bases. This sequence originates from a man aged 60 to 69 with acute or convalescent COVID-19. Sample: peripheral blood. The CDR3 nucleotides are TGTGCCAGTTGGGACAGAGAGAACACCGGGGAGCTGTTTTTT. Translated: CASWDRENTGELFF.